The clone carrying this T cell receptor beta chain was observed a few times. Antigen: not known. The data belong to a study of T cell repertoires in cytomegalovirus infection. The ends were cut back, 4 bases at V and 5 bases at J, with 14 bases in the middle. The CDR3 has 14 amino acids. The germline V gene has CDR1 LNHNV and CDR2 YYDKDF (reference sequence). A single record per CDR3 protein comes from TCRdb applying MiXCR to the reads. The table records almost 550,000 distinct CDR3 sequences, 15% to 20% of them present only once. The study's findings and limits: Ex vivo, HLA-C-restricted CMV-specific TCR beta clonotypes prevailed over the rest of the response.

The sequencing input was CD8+ T cells from PBMCs. The sequence was collected from a human donor in good health (CMV status not recorded). Some clones in this sample may be carry-over from other donors' samples. J is TRBJ1-2 and V is TRBV15; D possibly corresponds to TRBD1 (6 bases). The chain's CDR3 is CATSIAGGDYGYTF. The CDR3 DNA is TGTGCCACCAGCATTGCCGGGGGCGATTATGGCTACACCTTC.